This record concerns one T cell receptor beta chain sequence. The CDR3 is 16 residues long. Germline lookup yields CDR1 SGHRS and CDR2 YFSETQ. V was clipped by 0 bases and J by 4 bases; unmatched bases: 5. This entry comes from a study of cytomegalovirus exposure and HLA in healthy donors. PCR employed 60 Vbeta and 13 Jbeta primers. TCRdb keeps only in-frame clones here, not all; method: immunoSEQ multiplex PCR. The sample lists 200,000 to 250,000 clones; over 65% were seen once. The sample was PBMCs. This clonotype was obtained from a woman in her sixties or seventies in good health and CMV-seropositive. The V gene is TRBV5-1, the J gene TRBJ2-3, with TRBD2 matching 10 bases. The CDR3 loop reads CASSLGGTSVADTQYF. In nucleotides, the CDR3 is TGCGCCAGCAGCTTGGGAGGGACTAGCGTGGCAGATACGCAGTATTTT.